This T cell receptor beta chain was retrieved from a study of T cells in Graves' hyperthyroidism and ophthalmopathy. At the level of the study: Peripheral blood was collected at initial diagnosis, before any treatment. Study-wide results and caveats: Ophthalmopathy and stable hyperthyroidism were told apart by a 13 V-J model.

The authors deemed Graves' hyperthyroidism stable absent ophthalmopathy progression within 18 months. Patients aged 18 to 65 had newly diagnosed hyperthyroidism lasting under 2 months. This clonotype has just a few counts. No antigen is known for it. TCR beta CDR3 regions were amplified from RNA. TCR CDR3 regions were first amplified by RT-PCR with HTBI primers. One entry per CDR3 protein, called by TCRdb with MiXCR from the multiplex PCR reads. The table includes around 420,000 distinct CDR3 sequences, 15% to 18% detected once. The CDR3 loop spans 15 amino acids. Trimming removed 1 base from V and 2 bases from J, with 10 bases in between. From germline, CDR1 is SGHDN and CDR2 FVKESK.

Specimen: blood. This TCR was recovered from a woman between 18 and 30 years old with Graves' hyperthyroidism. This chain uses TRBV14 with TRBJ2-3, with D tentatively TRBD2 (6 bases). Here the CDR3 DNA reads TGTGCCAGCAGCCAAGCGGGGGACCACACAGATACGCAGTATTTT. It yields the protein CASSQAGDHTDTQYF. Drawing the rest from reference TRBV14 and TRBJ2-3, the complete variable domain is EAGVTQFPSHSVIEKGQTVTLRCDPISGHDNLYWYRRVMGKEIKFLLHFVKESKQDESGMPNNRFLAERTGGTYSTLKVQPAELEDSGVYFCASSQAGDHTDTQYFGPGTRLTVL.